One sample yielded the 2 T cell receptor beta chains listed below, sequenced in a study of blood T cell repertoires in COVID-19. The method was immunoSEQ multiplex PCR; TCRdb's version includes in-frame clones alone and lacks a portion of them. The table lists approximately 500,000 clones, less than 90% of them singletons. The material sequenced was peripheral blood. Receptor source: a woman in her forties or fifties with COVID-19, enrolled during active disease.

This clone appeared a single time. The CDR3 reads CASSKNGAGGVYEQYF. CDR3 sequence (DNA): TGTGCCAGTAGTAAGAACGGAGCGGGGGGAGTCTACGAGCAGTACTTC. The rearrangement joins TRBV19 to TRBJ2-7, with 9 bases lining up with TRBD2. This CDR3 has 16 amino acids. The V gene's germline CDR1 is LNHDA and CDR2 SQIVND (reference sequence). Losses at the gene ends were 4 bases for V and 3 bases for J; bases not matched to a gene: 10.

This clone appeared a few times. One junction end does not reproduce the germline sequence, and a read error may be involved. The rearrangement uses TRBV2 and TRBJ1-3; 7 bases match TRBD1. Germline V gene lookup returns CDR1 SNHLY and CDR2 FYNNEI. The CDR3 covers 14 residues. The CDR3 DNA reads TGTGCCAGCAGTGAATCCCGACAGGGAAGCACCATATATTTT. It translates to CASSESRQGSTIYF.